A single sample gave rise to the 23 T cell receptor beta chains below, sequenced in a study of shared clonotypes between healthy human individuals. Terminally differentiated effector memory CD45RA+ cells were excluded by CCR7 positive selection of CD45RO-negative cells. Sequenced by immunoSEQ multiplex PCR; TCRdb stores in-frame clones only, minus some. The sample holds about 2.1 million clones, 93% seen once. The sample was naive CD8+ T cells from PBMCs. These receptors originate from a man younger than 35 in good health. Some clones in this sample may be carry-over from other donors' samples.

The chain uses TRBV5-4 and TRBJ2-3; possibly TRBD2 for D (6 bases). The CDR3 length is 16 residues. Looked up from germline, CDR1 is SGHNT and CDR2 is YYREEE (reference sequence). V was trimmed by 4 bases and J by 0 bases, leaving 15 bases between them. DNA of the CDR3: TGTGCCAGCAGCCACATAGGCGGGGCGAGCACAGATACGCAGTATTTT. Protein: CASSHIGGASTDTQYF.

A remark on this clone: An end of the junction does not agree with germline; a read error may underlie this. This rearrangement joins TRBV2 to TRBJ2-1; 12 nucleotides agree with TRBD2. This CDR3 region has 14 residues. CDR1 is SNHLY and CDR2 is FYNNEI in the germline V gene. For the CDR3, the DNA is TGTGCCAGCAGGGAAGGGACTAGCGGGAATGAGCAGTTCTTC. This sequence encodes CASREGTSGNEQFF.

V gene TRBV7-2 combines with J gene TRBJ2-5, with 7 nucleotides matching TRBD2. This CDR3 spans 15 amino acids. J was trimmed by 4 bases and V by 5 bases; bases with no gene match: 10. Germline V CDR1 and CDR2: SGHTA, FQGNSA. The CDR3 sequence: CASSHGRIGGETQYF. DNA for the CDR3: TGTGCCAGCAGCCACGGGAGGATTGGGGGAGAGACCCAGTACTTC.

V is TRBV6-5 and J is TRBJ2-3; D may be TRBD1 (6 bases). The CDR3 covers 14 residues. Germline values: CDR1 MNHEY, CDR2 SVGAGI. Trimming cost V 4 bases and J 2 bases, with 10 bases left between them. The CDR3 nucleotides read TGTGCCAGCAGTTTTAGGACAGTCACAGATACGCAGTATTTT. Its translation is CASSFRTVTDTQYF.

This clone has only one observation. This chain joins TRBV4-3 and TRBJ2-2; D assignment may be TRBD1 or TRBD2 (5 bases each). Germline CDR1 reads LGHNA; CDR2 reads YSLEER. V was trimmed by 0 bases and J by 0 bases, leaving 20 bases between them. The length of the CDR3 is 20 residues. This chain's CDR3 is CASSQDPPRDPWPNTGELFF. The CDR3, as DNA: TGCGCCAGCAGCCAAGATCCCCCGAGGGACCCATGGCCGAACACCGGGGAGCTGTTTTTT.

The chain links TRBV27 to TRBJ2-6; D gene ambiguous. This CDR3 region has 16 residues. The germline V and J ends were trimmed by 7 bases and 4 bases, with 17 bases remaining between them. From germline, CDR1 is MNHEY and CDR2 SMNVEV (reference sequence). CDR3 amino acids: CASTTISDAGANVLTF. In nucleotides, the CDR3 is TGTGCCAGCACCACTATCTCAGATGCCGGGGCCAACGTCCTGACTTTC. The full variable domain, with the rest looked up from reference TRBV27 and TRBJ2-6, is EAQVTQNPRYLITVTGKKLTVTCSQNMNHEYMSWYRQDPGLGLRQIYYSMNVEVTDKGDVPEGYKVSRKEKRNFPLILESPSPNQTSLYFCASTTISDAGANVLTFGAGSRLTVL.

CDR3 nucleotides: TGTGCCAGCAGTTTTGAGGGCCCCGTGGGAGCTTTCTTT. It yields the protein CASSFEGPVGAFF. V and J are TRBV27 and TRBJ1-1; D call uncertain. The CDR3 sequence is 13 residues long. Germline assignment: CDR1 MNHEY and CDR2 SMNVEV (reference sequence). V was clipped by 3 bases and J by 10 bases, with 15 bases between them.

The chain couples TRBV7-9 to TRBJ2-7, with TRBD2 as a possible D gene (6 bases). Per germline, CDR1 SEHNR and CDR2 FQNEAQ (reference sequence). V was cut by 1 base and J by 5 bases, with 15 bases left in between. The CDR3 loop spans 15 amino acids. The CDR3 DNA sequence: TGTGCCAGCAGCTTAGGCTTGCGGCCTAGCGACGAGCAGTACTTC. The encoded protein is CASSLGLRPSDEQYF.

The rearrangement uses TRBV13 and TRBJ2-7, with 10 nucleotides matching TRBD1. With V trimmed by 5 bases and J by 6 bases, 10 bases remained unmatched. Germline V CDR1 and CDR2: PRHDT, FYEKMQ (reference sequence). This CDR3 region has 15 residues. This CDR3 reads CASSPPGQGYAEQYF. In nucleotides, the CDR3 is TGTGCCAGCAGCCCCCCGGGACAGGGGTATGCCGAGCAGTACTTC.

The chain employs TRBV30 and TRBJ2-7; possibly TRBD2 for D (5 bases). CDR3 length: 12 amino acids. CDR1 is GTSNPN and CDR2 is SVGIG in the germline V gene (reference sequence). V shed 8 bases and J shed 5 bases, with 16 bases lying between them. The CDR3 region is CATDFRSNEQYF. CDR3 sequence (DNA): TGTGCCACGGACTTTCGGAGCAACGAGCAGTACTTC.

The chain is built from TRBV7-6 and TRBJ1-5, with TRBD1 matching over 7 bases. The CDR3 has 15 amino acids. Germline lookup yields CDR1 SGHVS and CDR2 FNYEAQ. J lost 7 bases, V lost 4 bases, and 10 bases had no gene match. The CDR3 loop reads CASSSRQGLSQPQHF. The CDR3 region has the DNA TGTGCCAGCAGCTCAAGACAGGGTCTCAGCCAGCCCCAGCATTTT. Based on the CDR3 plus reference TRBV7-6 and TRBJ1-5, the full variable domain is GAGVSQSPRYKVTKRGQDVALRCDPISGHVSLYWYRQALGQGPEFLTYFNYEAQQDKSGLPNDRFSAERPEGSISTLTIQRTEQRDSAMYRCASSSRQGLSQPQHFGDGTRLSIL.

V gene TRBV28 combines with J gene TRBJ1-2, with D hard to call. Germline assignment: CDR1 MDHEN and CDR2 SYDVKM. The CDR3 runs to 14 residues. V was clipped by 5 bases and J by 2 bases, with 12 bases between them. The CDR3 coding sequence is TGTGCCAGCAGTCCCCTACGGGAAAACTATGGCTACACCTTC. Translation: CASSPLRENYGYTF.

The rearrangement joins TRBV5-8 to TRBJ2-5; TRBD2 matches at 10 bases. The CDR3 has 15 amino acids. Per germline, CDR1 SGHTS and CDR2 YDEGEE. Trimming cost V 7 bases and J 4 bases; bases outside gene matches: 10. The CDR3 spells CASRDETSGLETQYF. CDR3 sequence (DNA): TGTGCCAGCCGCGATGAGACTAGCGGGTTAGAGACCCAGTACTTC.

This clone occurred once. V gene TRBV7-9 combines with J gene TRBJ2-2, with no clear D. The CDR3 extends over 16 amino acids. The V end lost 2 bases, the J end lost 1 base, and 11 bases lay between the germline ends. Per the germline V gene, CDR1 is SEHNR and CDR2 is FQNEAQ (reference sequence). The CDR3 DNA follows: TGTGCCAGCAGCTTATCCTCCAGGTGGAACACCGGGGAGCTGTTTTTT. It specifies CASSLSSRWNTGELFF.

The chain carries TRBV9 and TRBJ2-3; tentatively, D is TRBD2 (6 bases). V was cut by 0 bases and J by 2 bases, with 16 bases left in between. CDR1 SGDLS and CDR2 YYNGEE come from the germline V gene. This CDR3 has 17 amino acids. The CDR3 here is CASSVEVYGGDTDTQYF. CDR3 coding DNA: TGTGCCAGCAGCGTAGAAGTTTATGGAGGGGACACAGATACGCAGTATTTT.

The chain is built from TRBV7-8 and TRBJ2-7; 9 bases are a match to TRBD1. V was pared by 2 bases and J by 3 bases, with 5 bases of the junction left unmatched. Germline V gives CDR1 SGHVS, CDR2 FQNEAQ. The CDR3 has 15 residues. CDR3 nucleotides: TGTGCCAGCAGCTTACCGACAGGGGGAGGCTACGAGCAGTACTTC. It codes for CASSLPTGGGYEQYF.

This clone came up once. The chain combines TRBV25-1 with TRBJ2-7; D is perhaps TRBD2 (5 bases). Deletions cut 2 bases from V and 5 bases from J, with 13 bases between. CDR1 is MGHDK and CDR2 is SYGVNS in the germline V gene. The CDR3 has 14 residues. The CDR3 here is CASSEANSENEQYF. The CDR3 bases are TGTGCCAGCAGTGAAGCAAATAGCGAGAACGAGCAGTACTTC.

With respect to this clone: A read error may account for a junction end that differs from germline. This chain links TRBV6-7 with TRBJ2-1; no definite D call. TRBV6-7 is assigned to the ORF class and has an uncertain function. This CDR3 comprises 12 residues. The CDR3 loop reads CASSYRGWEGVF. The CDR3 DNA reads TGTGCCAGCAGTTACCGCGGATGGGAAGGTGTCTTC.

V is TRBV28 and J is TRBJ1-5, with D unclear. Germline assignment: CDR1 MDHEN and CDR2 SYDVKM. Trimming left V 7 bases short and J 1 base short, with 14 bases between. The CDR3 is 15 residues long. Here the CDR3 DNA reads TGTGCCAGCACCCCGCGGGCAGGCAGCAATCAGCCCCAGCATTTT. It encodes CASTPRAGSNQPQHF.

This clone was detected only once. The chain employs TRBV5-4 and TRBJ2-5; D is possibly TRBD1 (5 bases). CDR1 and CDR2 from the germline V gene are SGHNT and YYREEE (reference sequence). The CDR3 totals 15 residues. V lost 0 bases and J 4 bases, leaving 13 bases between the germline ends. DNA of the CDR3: TGTGCCAGCAGCTTGGCCGTTGGGGCGTTAGAGACCCAGTACTTC. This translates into CASSLAVGALETQYF.

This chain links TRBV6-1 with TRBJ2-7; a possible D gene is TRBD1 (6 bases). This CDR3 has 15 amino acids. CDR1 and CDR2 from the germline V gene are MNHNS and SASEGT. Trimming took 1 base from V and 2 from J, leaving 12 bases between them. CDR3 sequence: CASSEGTGTPYEQYF. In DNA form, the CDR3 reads TGTGCCAGCAGTGAAGGGACCGGGACACCCTACGAGCAGTACTTC.

CDR3 bases: TGCAGCATTAAGGACTCTGGAAACACCATATATTTT. The encoded protein is CSIKDSGNTIYF. This chain connects TRBV29-1 to TRBJ1-3, with unresolved D. CDR3 length: 12 amino acids. Deletions cut 8 bases from V and 0 bases from J, with 8 bases between. Per the germline V gene, CDR1 is SQVTM and CDR2 is ANQGSEA.

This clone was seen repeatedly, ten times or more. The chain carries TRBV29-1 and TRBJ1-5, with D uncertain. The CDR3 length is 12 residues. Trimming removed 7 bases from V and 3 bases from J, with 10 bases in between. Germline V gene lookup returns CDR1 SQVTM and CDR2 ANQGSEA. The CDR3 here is CSAKKPNQPQHF. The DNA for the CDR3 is TGCAGCGCAAAGAAGCCCAATCAGCCCCAGCATTTT.